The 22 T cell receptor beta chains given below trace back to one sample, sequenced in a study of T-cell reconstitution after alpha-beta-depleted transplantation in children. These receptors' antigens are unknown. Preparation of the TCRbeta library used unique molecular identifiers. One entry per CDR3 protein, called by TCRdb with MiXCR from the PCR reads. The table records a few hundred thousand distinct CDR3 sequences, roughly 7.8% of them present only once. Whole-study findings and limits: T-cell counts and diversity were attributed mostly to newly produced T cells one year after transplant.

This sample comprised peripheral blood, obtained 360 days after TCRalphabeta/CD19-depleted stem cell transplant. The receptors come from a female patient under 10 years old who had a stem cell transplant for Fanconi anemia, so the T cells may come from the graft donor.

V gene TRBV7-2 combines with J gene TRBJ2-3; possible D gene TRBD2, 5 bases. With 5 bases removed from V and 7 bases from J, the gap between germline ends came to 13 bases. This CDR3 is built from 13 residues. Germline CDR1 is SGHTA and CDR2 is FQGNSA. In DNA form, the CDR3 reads TGTGCCAGCAGCGCCCGGACTGGCAATACGCAGTATTTT. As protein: CASSARTGNTQYF.

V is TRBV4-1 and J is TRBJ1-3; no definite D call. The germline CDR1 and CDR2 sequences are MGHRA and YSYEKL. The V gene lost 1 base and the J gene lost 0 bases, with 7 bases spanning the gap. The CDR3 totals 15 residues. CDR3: CASSQVSFSGNTIYF. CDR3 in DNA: TGCGCCAGCAGCCAAGTATCCTTCTCTGGAAACACCATATATTTT.

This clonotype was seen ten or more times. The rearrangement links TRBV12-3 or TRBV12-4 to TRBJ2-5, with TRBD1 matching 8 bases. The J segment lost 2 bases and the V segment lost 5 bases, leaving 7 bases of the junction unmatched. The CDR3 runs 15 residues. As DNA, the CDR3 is TGTGCCAGCAGTCCCTGGACAGGGCCTCAAGAGACCCAGTACTTC. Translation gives CASSPWTGPQETQYF.

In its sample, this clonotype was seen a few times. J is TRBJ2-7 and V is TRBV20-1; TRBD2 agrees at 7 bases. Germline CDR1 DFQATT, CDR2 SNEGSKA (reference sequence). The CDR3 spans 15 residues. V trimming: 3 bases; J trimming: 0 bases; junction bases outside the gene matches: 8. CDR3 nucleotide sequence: TGCAGTGCTAGCCATACTAGCGCGGACTCCTACGAGCAGTACTTC. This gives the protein CSASHTSADSYEQYF.

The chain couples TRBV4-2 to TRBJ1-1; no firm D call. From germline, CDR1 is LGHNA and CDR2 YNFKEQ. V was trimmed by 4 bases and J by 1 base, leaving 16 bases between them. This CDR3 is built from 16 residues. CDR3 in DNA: TGTGCCAGCAGCCTAGGACCATATTCCGGGAACACTGAAGCTTTCTTT. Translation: CASSLGPYSGNTEAFF.

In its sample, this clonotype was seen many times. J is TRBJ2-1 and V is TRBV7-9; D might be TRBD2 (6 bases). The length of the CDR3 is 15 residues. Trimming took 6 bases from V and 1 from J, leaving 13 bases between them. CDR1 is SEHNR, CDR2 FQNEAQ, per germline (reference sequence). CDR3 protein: CASSSNRGSYNEQFF. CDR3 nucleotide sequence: TGTGCCAGCAGTTCGAATCGGGGGTCCTACAATGAGCAGTTCTTC.

The CDR3 is CASSPYKGSTGELFF. The CDR3 DNA reads TGTGCCAGCAGCCCTTACAAGGGGTCCACCGGGGAGCTGTTTTTT. V and J are TRBV14 and TRBJ2-2; the D gene is possibly TRBD1 (5 bases). This CDR3 spans 15 amino acids. V gave up 4 bases and J gave up 4 bases, with 13 bases separating them. Per germline, CDR1 SGHDN and CDR2 FVKESK. The full variable domain, in which reference TRBV14 and TRBJ2-2 provide the parts outside the CDR3, is EAGVTQFPSHSVIEKGQTVTLRCDPISGHDNLYWYRRVMGKEIKFLLHFVKESKQDESGMPNNRFLAERTGGTYSTLKVQPAELEDSGVYFCASSPYKGSTGELFFGEGSRLTVL.

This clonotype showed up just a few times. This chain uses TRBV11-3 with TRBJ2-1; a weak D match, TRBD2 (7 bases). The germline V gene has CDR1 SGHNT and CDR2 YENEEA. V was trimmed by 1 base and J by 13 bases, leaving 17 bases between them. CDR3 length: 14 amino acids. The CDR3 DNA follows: TGTGCCAGCAGCTTAGGTGTTGGGGGGGCGCGACAGTTCTTC. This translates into CASSLGVGGARQFF. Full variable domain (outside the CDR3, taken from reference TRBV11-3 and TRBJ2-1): EAGVVQSPRYKIIEKKQPVAFWCNPISGHNTLYWYLQNLGQGPELLIRYENEEAVDDSQLPKDRFSAERLKGVDSTLKIQPAELGDSAVYLCASSLGVGGARQFFGPGTRLTVL.

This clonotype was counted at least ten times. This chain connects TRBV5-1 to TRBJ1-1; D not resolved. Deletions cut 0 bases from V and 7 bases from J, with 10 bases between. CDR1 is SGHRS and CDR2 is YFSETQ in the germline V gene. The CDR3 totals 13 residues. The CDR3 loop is CASSLGQPREAFF. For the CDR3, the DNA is TGCGCCAGCAGCTTGGGGCAGCCCCGTGAAGCTTTCTTT. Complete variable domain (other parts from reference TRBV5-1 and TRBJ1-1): KAGVTQTPRYLIKTRGQQVTLSCSPISGHRSVSWYQQTPGQGLQFLFEYFSETQRNKGNFPGRFSGRQFSNSRSEMNVSTLELGDSALYLCASSLGQPREAFFGQGTRLTVV.

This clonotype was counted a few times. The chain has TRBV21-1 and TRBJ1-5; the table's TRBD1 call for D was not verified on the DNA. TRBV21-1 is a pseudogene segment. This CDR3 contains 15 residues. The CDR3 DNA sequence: TGCCTAAAAGGAGGGGGTTTTAATAGCAATCAGCCCCAGCATTTT. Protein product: CLKGGGFNSNQPQHF.

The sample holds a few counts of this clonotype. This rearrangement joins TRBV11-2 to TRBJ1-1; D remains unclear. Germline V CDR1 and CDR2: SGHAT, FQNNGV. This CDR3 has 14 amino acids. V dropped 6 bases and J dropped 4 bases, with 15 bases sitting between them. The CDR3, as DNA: TGTGCCAGCAGTCTTGGCGAAGGTATCACTGAAGCTTTCTTT. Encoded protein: CASSLGEGITEAFF.

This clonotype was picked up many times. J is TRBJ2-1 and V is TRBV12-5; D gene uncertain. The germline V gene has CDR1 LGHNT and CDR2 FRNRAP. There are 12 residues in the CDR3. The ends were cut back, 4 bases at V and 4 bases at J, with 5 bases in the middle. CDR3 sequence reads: CASGSKYNEQFF. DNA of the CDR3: TGTGCTAGTGGTTCAAAATACAATGAGCAGTTCTTC.

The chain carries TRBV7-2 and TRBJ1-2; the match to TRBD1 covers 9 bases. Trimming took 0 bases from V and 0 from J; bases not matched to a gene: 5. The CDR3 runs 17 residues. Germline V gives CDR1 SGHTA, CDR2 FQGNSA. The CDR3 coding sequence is TGTGCCAGCAGCTTAGCGCCGGGACAGGGTCCTAACTATGGCTACACCTTC. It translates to CASSLAPGQGPNYGYTF.

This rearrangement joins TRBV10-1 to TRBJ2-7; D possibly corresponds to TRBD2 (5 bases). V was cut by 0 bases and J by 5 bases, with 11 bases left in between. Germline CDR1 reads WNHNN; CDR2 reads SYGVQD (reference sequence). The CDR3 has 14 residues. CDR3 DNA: TGCGCCAGCAGTGAGTCGGGAGCCGGCCACGAGCAGTACTTC. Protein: CASSESGAGHEQYF.

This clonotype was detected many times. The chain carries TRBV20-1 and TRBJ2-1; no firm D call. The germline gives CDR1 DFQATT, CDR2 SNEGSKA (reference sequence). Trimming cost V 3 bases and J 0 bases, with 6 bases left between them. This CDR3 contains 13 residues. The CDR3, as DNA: TGCAGTGCTAGCCGAAGCTCCTACAATGAGCAGTTCTTC. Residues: CSASRSSYNEQFF.

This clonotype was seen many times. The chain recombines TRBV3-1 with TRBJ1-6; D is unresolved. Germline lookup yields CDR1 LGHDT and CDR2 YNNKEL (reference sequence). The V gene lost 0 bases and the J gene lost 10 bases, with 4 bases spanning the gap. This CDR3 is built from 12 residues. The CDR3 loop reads CASSQEGSPLHF. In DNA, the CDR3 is TGTGCCAGCAGCCAAGAAGGCTCACCCCTCCACTTT.

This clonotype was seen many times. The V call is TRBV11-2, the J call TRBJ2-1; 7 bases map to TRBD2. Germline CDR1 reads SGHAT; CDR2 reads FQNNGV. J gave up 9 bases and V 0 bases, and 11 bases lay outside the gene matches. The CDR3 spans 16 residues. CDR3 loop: CASSLDRKLASSEQFF. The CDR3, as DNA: TGTGCCAGCAGCTTAGATCGAAAACTAGCGAGCAGTGAGCAGTTCTTC. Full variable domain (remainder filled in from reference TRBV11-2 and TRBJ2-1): EAGVAQSPRYKIIEKRQSVAFWCNPISGHATLYWYQQILGQGPKLLIQFQNNGVVDDSQLPKDRFSAERLKGVDSTLKIQPAKLEDSAVYLCASSLDRKLASSEQFFGPGTRLTVL.

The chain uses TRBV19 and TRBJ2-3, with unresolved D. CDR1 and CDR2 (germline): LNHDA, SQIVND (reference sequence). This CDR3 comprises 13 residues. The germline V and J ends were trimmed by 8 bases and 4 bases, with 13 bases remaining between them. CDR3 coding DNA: TGTGCCAGTCAGTTATCTGCCGCAGATACGCAGTATTTT. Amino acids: CASQLSAADTQYF.

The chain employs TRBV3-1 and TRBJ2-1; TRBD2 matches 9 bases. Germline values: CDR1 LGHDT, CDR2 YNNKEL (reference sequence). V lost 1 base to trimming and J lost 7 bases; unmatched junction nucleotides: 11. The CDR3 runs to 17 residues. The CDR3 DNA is TGTGCCAGCAGCCAAGCTTTGTCGGGACTAGCCAATAATGAGCAGTTCTTC. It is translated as CASSQALSGLANNEQFF.

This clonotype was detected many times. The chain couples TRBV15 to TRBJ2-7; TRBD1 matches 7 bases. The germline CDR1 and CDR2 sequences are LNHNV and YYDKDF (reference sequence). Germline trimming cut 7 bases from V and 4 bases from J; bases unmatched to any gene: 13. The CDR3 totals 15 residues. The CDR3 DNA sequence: TGTGCCACCAATTCTTGGGACAGCCCGTCGTACGAGCAGTACTTC. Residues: CATNSWDSPSYEQYF. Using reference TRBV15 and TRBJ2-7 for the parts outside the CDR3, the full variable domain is DAMVIQNPRYQVTQFGKPVTLSCSQTLNHNVMYWYQQKSSQAPKLLFHYYDKDFNNEADTPDNFQSRRPNTSFCFLDIRSPGLGDTAMYLCATNSWDSPSYEQYFGPGTRLTVT.

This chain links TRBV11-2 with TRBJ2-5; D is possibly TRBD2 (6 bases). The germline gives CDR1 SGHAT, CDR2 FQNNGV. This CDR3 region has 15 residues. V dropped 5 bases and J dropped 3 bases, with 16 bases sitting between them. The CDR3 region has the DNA TGTGCCAGCAGCCGCGGTAGCGGATTTAAAGAGACCCAGTACTTC. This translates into CASSRGSGFKETQYF. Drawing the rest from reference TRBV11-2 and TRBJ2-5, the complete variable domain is EAGVAQSPRYKIIEKRQSVAFWCNPISGHATLYWYQQILGQGPKLLIQFQNNGVVDDSQLPKDRFSAERLKGVDSTLKIQPAKLEDSAVYLCASSRGSGFKETQYFGPGTRLLVL.

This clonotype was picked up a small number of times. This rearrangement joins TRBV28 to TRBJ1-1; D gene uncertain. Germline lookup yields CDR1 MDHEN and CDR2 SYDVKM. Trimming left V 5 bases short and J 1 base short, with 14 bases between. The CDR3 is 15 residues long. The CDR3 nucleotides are TGTGCCAGCAGTCCGCCCCCGCACTGGAACACTGAAGCTTTCTTT. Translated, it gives CASSPPPHWNTEAFF.